These 29 T cell receptor beta chains share one sample of origin, sequenced in a study of regulatory T cells in long-lasting Graves disease. Both iRepertoire HTBI primers and Arm-PCR of CDR3 regions were used to build the TCR beta libraries. Each CDR3 protein is one row after TCRdb ran MiXCR on the multiplex PCR reads. The sample records about 470,000 distinct CDR3 sequences, roughly 20% being singletons. As to time point: persistent/refractory GD, antithyroid drugs over 5 years with positive TRAb. The authors made the TCR library using RNA they extracted from PBMCs. Here the sequenced sample was peripheral blood mononuclear cells (PBMCs), taken when the disease was refractory, from a patient treated with antithyroid drugs. These TCRs come from a female donor with Graves disease.

This clonotype was detected ten times or more. V usage is TRBV7-3 and J usage is TRBJ2-2; unclear D gene. Trimming removed 5 bases from V and 7 bases from J, with 11 bases in between. CDR3 length equals 13 residues. The germline V gene encodes CDR1 SGHTA and CDR2 FQGTGA. This CDR3 is CASSPDWGGELFF. CDR3 DNA: TGTGCCAGCAGCCCCGATTGGGGCGGGGAGCTGTTTTTT. The full variable domain, in which reference TRBV7-3 and TRBJ2-2 provide the parts outside the CDR3, is GAGVSQTPSNKVTEKGKYVELRCDPISGHTALYWYRQSLGQGPEFLIYFQGTGAADDSGLPNDRFFAVRPEGSVSTLKIQRTERGDSAVYLCASSPDWGGELFFGEGSRLTVL.

Ten or more counts support this clonotype. This chain uses TRBV6-2 or TRBV6-3 with TRBJ2-7, with 7 bases that match TRBD1. V lost 2 bases, J lost 3 bases, and 4 bases stayed unmatched. The CDR3 extends over 14 amino acids. The germline CDR1 and CDR2 sequences are MNHEY and SVGEGT. CDR3 sequence: CASSYDGTVYEQYF. The CDR3 bases are TGTGCCAGCAGTTACGATGGGACAGTCTACGAGCAGTACTTC.

This sequence joins TRBV27 and TRBJ2-1, with TRBD2 matching over 12 bases. V lost 5 bases to trimming and J lost 6 bases; unmatched junction nucleotides: 8. CDR1 and CDR2 (germline): MNHEY, SMNVEV (reference sequence). The CDR3 loop spans 16 amino acids. This CDR3 reads CASSKPGLAGLNEQFF. CDR3 nucleotide sequence: TGTGCCAGCAGTAAACCGGGACTAGCGGGCCTCAATGAGCAGTTCTTC.

This clonotype was counted between two and nine times. The chain links TRBV9 to TRBJ1-2; D ambiguous. V lost 0 bases, J lost 8 bases, and 14 bases lay in between. Germline V gene lookup returns CDR1 SGDLS and CDR2 YYNGEE. The CDR3 has 14 residues. The CDR3, as DNA: TGTGCCAGCAGCGTAGGGTTGGCTTCTGAGGGCTACACCTTC. Protein: CASSVGLASEGYTF.

There are many counts of this clonotype. J is TRBJ2-1 and V is TRBV28; 8 bases line up with TRBD2. CDR3 length: 14 residues. In germline, CDR1 is MDHEN, CDR2 SYDVKM. The V gene end was trimmed by 4 bases and the J gene end by 6 bases; junction bases not matched to a gene: 5. The CDR3 DNA reads as TGTGCCAGCAGTTCCGGGACTAGTTTCAATGAGCAGTTCTTC. Translated: CASSSGTSFNEQFF.

The chain couples TRBV6-1 to TRBJ2-5; no clear D. The germline CDR1 and CDR2 sequences are MNHNS and SASEGT. Trimming took off 10 bases at V and 5 bases at J, with 20 bases between the two ends. This CDR3 has 14 amino acids. The CDR3 DNA follows: TGTGCCACCACCCTAACGGGCGGCCGGGAGACCCAGTACTTC. This translates into CATTLTGGRETQYF.

Many counts were recorded for this clonotype. The rearrangement links TRBV11-2 to TRBJ2-5; weak D call: TRBD1 (5 bases). Germline V CDR1 and CDR2: SGHAT, FQNNGV. The CDR3 totals 15 residues. Trimming left V 5 bases short and J 5 bases short, with 18 bases between. The CDR3 spells CASSELRASGETQYF. DNA for the CDR3: TGTGCCAGCAGCGAGCTCAGGGCCTCAGGGGAGACCCAGTACTTC.

In its sample, this clonotype was seen many times. V usage is TRBV28 and J usage is TRBJ1-2; TRBD1 aligns across 8 bases. The CDR3 has 14 amino acids. V trimming: 5 bases; J trimming: 1 base; junction bases outside the gene matches: 3. Germline-derived CDR1 and CDR2 are MDHEN and SYDVKM. The DNA of the CDR3 is TGTGCCAGCAGTACTGACAGGGGTAACTATGGCTACACCTTC. As protein: CASSTDRGNYGYTF.

The chain has TRBV28 and TRBJ2-7, with 9 bases lining up with TRBD1. Germline loops: CDR1 MDHEN, CDR2 SYDVKM. CDR3 length equals 15 residues. Losses at the gene ends were 5 bases for V and 5 bases for J; bases not matched to a gene: 10. The CDR3 loop reads CASSGGTGIGNEQYF. CDR3 bases: TGTGCCAGCAGTGGGGGGACAGGGATCGGAAACGAGCAGTACTTC.

This clonotype was seen ten or more times. V and J are TRBV12-3 or TRBV12-4 and TRBJ1-5; possible D gene TRBD1, 5 bases. This CDR3 has 16 amino acids. V was pared by 5 bases and J by 3 bases, with 17 bases between. The CDR3 region has the DNA TGTGCCAGCAGTCCCCAAGTAGGGGCTATCAATCAGCCCCAGCATTTT. It yields the protein CASSPQVGAINQPQHF.

The chain is built from TRBV18 and TRBJ2-7, with TRBD2 identical over 7 bases. CDR1 and CDR2 from the germline V gene are KGHSH and LQKENI. The CDR3 contains 12 residues. J gave up 5 bases and V 6 bases, and 4 bases lay outside the gene matches. In nucleotides, the CDR3 is TGTGCCAGCTCGCGGACTAGTCACGAGCAGTACTTC. It encodes CASSRTSHEQYF. The full variable domain, rest sourced from reference TRBV18 and TRBJ2-7, is NAGVMQNPRHLVRRRGQEARLRCSPMKGHSHVYWYRQLPEEGLKFMVYLQKENIIDESGMPKERFSAEFPKEGPSILRIQQVVRGDSAAYFCASSRTSHEQYFGPGTRLTVT.

Worth noting for this clonotype: The junction departs from germline at one end; a sequencing error may be responsible. The rearrangement uses TRBV28 and TRBJ1-1; D is unclear. Germline lookup yields CDR1 MDHEN and CDR2 SYDVKM. The CDR3 runs 11 residues. CDR3 residues: CASTLNTEASF. The CDR3 DNA follows: TGTGCCAGCACGTTGAACACTGAAGCTTCCTTT. The whole variable domain, filled in from reference TRBV28 and TRBJ1-1, reads DVKVTQSSRYLVKRTGEKVFLECVQDMDHENMFWYRQDPGLGLRLIYFSYDVKMKEKGDIPEGYSVSREKKERFSLILESASTNQTSMYLCASTLNTEASFGQGTRLTVV.

The DNA of the CDR3 is TGTGCCAGCAGTATCACACAGGGTACTGAAGCTTTCTTT. It specifies CASSITQGTEAFF. The rearrangement links TRBV12-3 or TRBV12-4 to TRBJ1-1; maybe TRBD1 (6 bases). This CDR3 region has 13 residues. The V end was cut by 5 bases, the J end by 5 bases, with 12 bases between.

This clonotype was detected a few times. The chain links TRBV3-1 to TRBJ2-7, with no clear D. Germline CDR1 LGHDT, CDR2 YNNKEL (reference sequence). This CDR3 has 15 residues. V was pared by 4 bases and J by 0 bases, with 13 bases between. The CDR3 region is CASSPSGGTSYEQYF. The CDR3 DNA is TGTGCCAGCAGCCCCTCGGGTGGAACCTCCTACGAGCAGTACTTC.

This clonotype was detected ten times or more. V and J are TRBV2 and TRBJ1-2; D is perhaps TRBD1 (5 bases). CDR3 length: 15 amino acids. Trimming left V 2 bases short and J 3 bases short, with 13 bases between. The germline gives CDR1 SNHLY, CDR2 FYNNEI. CDR3 protein: CASSEPTGGHYGYTF. CDR3 in DNA: TGTGCCAGCAGTGAACCCACAGGCGGACACTATGGCTACACCTTC.

The genes are TRBV27 and TRBJ2-5, with D tentatively TRBD2 (6 bases). Gene TRBJ2-1 matches the end of the DNA better, so the J call may be wrong. This CDR3 spans 14 amino acids. The germline gives CDR1 MNHEY, CDR2 SMNVEV (reference sequence). The CDR3 region is CASSNLGLHNEQFF. In DNA, the CDR3 is TGTGCCAGCAGTAACCTGGGACTCCACAATGAGCAGTTCTTC.

At least ten counts were recorded for this clonotype. The V gene is TRBV6-1, the J gene TRBJ1-2, with no clear D. The CDR3 runs 14 residues. V lost 7 bases, J lost 0 bases, and 12 bases lay in between. From germline, CDR1 is MNHNS and CDR2 SASEGT. The CDR3 reads CASTIGATNYGYTF. The CDR3 DNA reads as TGTGCCAGCACTATAGGCGCAACTAACTATGGCTACACCTTC.

The V and J genes are TRBV29-1 and TRBJ2-2; D is ambiguous. The V and J ends lost 4 bases and 7 bases respectively, with 10 bases between them. Per germline, CDR1 SQVTM and CDR2 ANQGSEA. This CDR3 has 12 amino acids. CDR3 protein: CSVVFVYGELFF. CDR3 nucleotides: TGCAGCGTTGTGTTTGTTTACGGGGAGCTGTTTTTT.

This clonotype was counted ten times or more. This rearrangement joins TRBV28 to TRBJ2-7; 9 bases fit TRBD2. This CDR3 is built from 14 residues. Germline CDR1 reads MDHEN; CDR2 reads SYDVKM. Trimming took 3 bases from V and 3 from J; bases not matched to a gene: 3. The CDR3 loop reads CASSFLSGSYEQYF. CDR3 sequence (DNA): TGTGCCAGCAGTTTTCTTAGCGGGAGCTACGAGCAGTACTTC.

This clonotype was seen repeatedly, ten times or more. The chain combines TRBV28 with TRBJ1-6; 10 bases align to TRBD1. The germline V gene encodes CDR1 MDHEN and CDR2 SYDVKM. V was pared by 5 bases and J by 10 bases, with 11 bases of the junction left unmatched. The CDR3 is 16 amino acids. The CDR3 loop reads CASSAFGQGVYSPLHF. The CDR3 DNA is TGTGCCAGCAGTGCGTTCGGACAGGGGGTTTACTCACCCCTCCACTTT.

This clonotype showed up many times. The rearrangement links TRBV6-2 or TRBV6-3 to TRBJ2-7; D is possibly TRBD2 (5 bases). V shed 5 bases and J shed 2 bases, with 13 bases lying between them. Germline CDR1 MNHEY, CDR2 SVGEGT. This CDR3 contains 14 residues. The CDR3 bases are TGTGCCAGCAGTGTCGAGCGGAGACCCTACGAGCAGTACTTC. This gives the protein CASSVERRPYEQYF.

This clonotype showed up just a few times. V is TRBV6-1 and J is TRBJ2-7; D gene ambiguous. CDR1 MNHNS and CDR2 SASEGT come from the germline V gene. Trimming shortened V by 7 bases and J by 2 bases, and 18 bases separated the two germline ends. The CDR3 contains 15 residues. The CDR3 nucleotides are TGTGCCAGCACAGCTACGCCCGACAAGGCCTACGAGCAGTACTTC. Its translation is CASTATPDKAYEQYF.

This clonotype appeared many times. The chain has TRBV5-1 and TRBJ1-1; D remains ambiguous. The germline CDR1 and CDR2 sequences are SGHRS and YFSETQ. The CDR3 has 14 residues. Trimming left V 2 bases short and J 0 bases short, with 8 bases between. CDR3 DNA: TGCGCCAGCAGCTTCAGGACGTTGAACACTGAAGCTTTCTTT. This codes for CASSFRTLNTEAFF.

The rearrangement links TRBV29-1 to TRBJ2-7, with D perhaps matching TRBD1 (7 bases). Trimming left V 6 bases short and J 0 bases short, with 12 bases between. Looked up from germline, CDR1 is SQVTM and CDR2 is ANQGSEA. This CDR3 has 13 amino acids. The CDR3 nucleotides are TGCAGCGTGGGCGGGACAGACTCCTACGAGCAGTACTTC. Amino acid sequence: CSVGGTDSYEQYF.

Regarding this clonotype: This may be a read error, as it is one base from a much larger clone. The rearrangement links TRBV11-2 to TRBJ2-7; D may correspond to TRBD1 or TRBD2 (6 bases each). Per germline, CDR1 SGHAT and CDR2 FQNNGV. V lost 4 bases to trimming and J lost 7 bases, with 26 bases between them. CDR3 length: 17 amino acids. CDR3 sequence reads: CASSSTVGGRSSGEQYF. In DNA, the CDR3 is TGTGCCAGCAGCTCTACAGTGGGGGGCCGCTCTTCGGGGGAGCAGTACTTC. The full variable domain, its missing parts supplied by reference TRBV11-2 and TRBJ2-7, is EAGVAQSPRYKIIEKRQSVAFWCNPISGHATLYWYQQILGQGPKLLIQFQNNGVVDDSQLPKDRFSAERLKGVDSTLKIQPAKLEDSAVYLCASSSTVGGRSSGEQYFGPGTRLTVT.

CDR3 nucleotide sequence: TGCGCCAGCAGCCAAGAGGGGGGAGGGCAGAACGAGCAGTACTTC. Translation gives CASSQEGGGQNEQYF. V and J are TRBV4-3 and TRBJ2-7; 7 nucleotides line up with TRBD2. CDR1 and CDR2 (germline): LGHNA, YSLEER. This CDR3 has 15 amino acids. V was pared by 0 bases and J by 5 bases, with 7 bases of the junction left unmatched.

The J gene is TRBJ1-1, the V gene TRBV10-3; weak D call: TRBD1 (6 bases). The CDR3 is 13 residues long. Germline lookup yields CDR1 ENHRY and CDR2 SYGVKD. V was pared by 4 bases and J by 6 bases, with 12 bases between. CDR3 loop: CAISGGEGAEAFF. The CDR3 DNA follows: TGTGCCATCAGTGGTGGAGAGGGGGCTGAAGCTTTCTTT.

This clonotype occurred many times. V gene TRBV11-2 combines with J gene TRBJ2-5; no clear D gene. Germline loops: CDR1 SGHAT, CDR2 FQNNGV. Trimming took 5 bases from V and 5 from J, leaving 9 bases between them. The CDR3 covers 12 residues. The CDR3 coding sequence is TGTGCCAGCAGCCAGATGGGTGAGACCCAGTACTTC. Translating gives CASSQMGETQYF. Looking up the rest from reference TRBV11-2 and TRBJ2-5 gives the full variable domain: EAGVAQSPRYKIIEKRQSVAFWCNPISGHATLYWYQQILGQGPKLLIQFQNNGVVDDSQLPKDRFSAERLKGVDSTLKIQPAKLEDSAVYLCASSQMGETQYFGPGTRLLVL.

The V call is TRBV28, the J call TRBJ2-1; TRBD2 might be the D (5 bases). Trimming shortened V by 1 base and J by 11 bases, and 6 bases separated the two germline ends. The CDR3 totals 11 residues. Germline CDR1 and CDR2: MDHEN and SYDVKM. The CDR3 bases are TGTGCCAGCAGTTTATCGGGAAAGCAGTTCTTC. Translated: CASSLSGKQFF.